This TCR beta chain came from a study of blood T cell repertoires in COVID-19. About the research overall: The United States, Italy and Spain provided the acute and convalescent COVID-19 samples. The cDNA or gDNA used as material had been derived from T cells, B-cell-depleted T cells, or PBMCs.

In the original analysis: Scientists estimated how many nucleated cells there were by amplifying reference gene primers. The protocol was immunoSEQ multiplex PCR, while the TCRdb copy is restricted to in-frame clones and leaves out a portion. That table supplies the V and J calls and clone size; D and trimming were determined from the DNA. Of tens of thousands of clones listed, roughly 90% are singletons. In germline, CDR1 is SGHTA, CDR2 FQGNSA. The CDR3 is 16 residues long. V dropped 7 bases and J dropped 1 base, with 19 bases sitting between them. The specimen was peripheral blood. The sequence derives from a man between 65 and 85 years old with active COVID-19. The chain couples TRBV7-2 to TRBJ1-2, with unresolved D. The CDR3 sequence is CASTPVRGQNNYGYTF. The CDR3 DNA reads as TGTGCCAGCACCCCTGTTCGCGGGCAGAATAACTATGGCTACACCTTC. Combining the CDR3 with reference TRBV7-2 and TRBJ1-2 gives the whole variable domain GAGVSQSPSNKVTEKGKDVELRCDPISGHTALYWYRQSLGQGLEFLIYFQGNSAPDKSGLPSDRFSAERTGGSVSTLTIQRTQQEDSAVYLCASTPVRGQNNYGYTFGSGTRLTVV.